The 30 T cell receptor beta chains presented below share a single source sample, sequenced in a study of T cells after posttransplantation cyclophosphamide. Profiling relied on immunoSEQ multiplex PCR, and the TCRdb table lists in-frame clones only, not all of them. The table lists some 66,000 clones, 85% to 95% of them singletons, with 2.5% to 3% in the top ten. The specimen was PBMCs. Receptor source: a woman aged 25 to 45 in good health and a related stem cell transplant donor.

The genes are TRBV12-5 and TRBJ1-4; no definite D call. V lost 0 bases and J lost 0, with 8 bases in between. Per the germline V gene, CDR1 is LGHNT and CDR2 is FRNRAP. This CDR3 region has 16 residues. In DNA form, the CDR3 reads TGTGCTAGTGGTTTGGTACAAGGATCAACTAATGAAAAACTGTTTTTT. Protein sequence: CASGLVQGSTNEKLFF.

The V and J genes are TRBV11-2 and TRBJ1-3; D is uncertain. V shed 2 bases and J shed 2 bases, with 10 bases lying between them. The CDR3 is 15 residues long. Germline V lookup: CDR1 SGHAT, CDR2 FQNNGV. The CDR3 DNA follows: TGTGCCAGCAGCTTAATGGAGACACCTGGAAACACCATATATTTT. Translated, it gives CASSLMETPGNTIYF.

The rearrangement links TRBV6-4 to TRBJ2-3; 14 nucleotides align to TRBD2. Germline CDR1 and CDR2: MRHNA and SNTAGT. The CDR3 totals 19 residues. V shed 0 bases and J 2 bases; nucleotides not matched to a gene: 7. CDR3 nucleotides: TGTGCCAGCAGTGACTCGAGTCCGGGACTAGCGGGGGTCACAGATACGCAGTATTTT. This encodes CASSDSSPGLAGVTDTQYF.

The chain joins TRBV4-1 to TRBJ1-1; D is ambiguous. V lost 4 bases and J 0 bases, leaving 6 bases between the germline ends. Germline-derived CDR1 and CDR2 are MGHRA and YSYEKL. The CDR3 contains 13 residues. CDR3 DNA sequence: TGCGCCAGCAGCCGCATATTGAACACTGAAGCTTTCTTT. Its translation: CASSRILNTEAFF.

The chain is built from TRBV7-9 and TRBJ2-3; D uncertain. The length of the CDR3 is 14 residues. Trimming removed 5 bases at V and 9 bases at J, with 18 bases between. The germline V gene encodes CDR1 SEHNR and CDR2 FQNEAQ (reference sequence). CDR3 protein: CASSPSKESETQYF. DNA for the CDR3: TGTGCCAGCAGCCCCTCCAAAGAGAGCGAGACGCAGTATTTT.

V gene TRBV20-1 combines with J gene TRBJ1-2; D uncertain. The CDR3 is 11 residues long. The V end lost 0 bases, the J end lost 10 bases, and 9 bases lay between the germline ends. CDR1 and CDR2 (germline): DFQATT, SNEGSKA (reference sequence). CDR3 DNA: TGCAGTGCTAGAGATAGAGGGTCCTACACCTTC. Its protein product is CSARDRGSYTF.

The chain has TRBV27 and TRBJ1-1; 10 bases map to TRBD1. V was clipped by 5 bases and J by 7 bases; unmatched bases: 4. The CDR3 length is 13 residues. Germline V gene sequence: CDR1 MNHEY, CDR2 SMNVEV (reference sequence). This CDR3 reads CASSLRDRGEAFF. Here the CDR3 DNA reads TGTGCCAGCAGTCTCCGGGACAGGGGTGAAGCTTTCTTT.

The chain employs TRBV5-1 and TRBJ2-5, with D uncertain. V was cut by 4 bases and J by 1 base, with 11 bases left in between. The CDR3 is 14 residues long. Germline lookup yields CDR1 SGHRS and CDR2 YFSETQ. The DNA of the CDR3 is TGCGCCAGCAGCGAGTTACGGGTCCAAGAGACCCAGTACTTC. It is translated as CASSELRVQETQYF.

This clone occurred a few times. The chain uses TRBV11-2 and TRBJ2-7; D not certain. V lost 4 bases and J 3 bases, leaving 13 bases between the germline ends. Germline V CDR1 and CDR2: SGHAT, FQNNGV. The CDR3 consists of 14 residues. This CDR3 is CASSWTLSVYEQYF. The CDR3 nucleotides read TGTGCCAGCAGCTGGACCCTATCAGTCTACGAGCAGTACTTC.

The CDR3 DNA reads as TGTGCCAGCAGTTTCGGGGGGTGGGGGACTACTACCGATACGCAGTATTTT. Encoded protein: CASSFGGWGTTTDTQYF. V and J are TRBV5-4 and TRBJ2-3, with 7 bases aligning to TRBD2. Germline CDR1 SGHNT, CDR2 YYREEE (reference sequence). The CDR3 has 17 residues. With V trimmed by 5 bases and J by 6 bases, 18 bases remained unmatched.

The J gene is TRBJ1-1, the V gene TRBV4-1; D is perhaps TRBD1 (6 bases). V was pared by 3 bases and J by 1 base, with 9 bases between. Germline CDR1 reads MGHRA; CDR2 reads YSYEKL. The CDR3 sequence is 14 residues long. As DNA, the CDR3 is TGCGCCAGCAGCCATCCGGACAGGAACACTGAAGCTTTCTTT. Translating gives CASSHPDRNTEAFF.

This rearrangement joins TRBV21-1 to TRBJ2-7; the table's D call TRBD1 went unverified against the DNA. TRBV21-1 is assigned pseudogene status. This CDR3 comprises 16 residues. The CDR3 DNA follows: TGTGCCAGCAGCAACAGGGGGCGGGTAACATCCTACGAGCAGTACTTC. Protein sequence: CASSNRGRVTSYEQYF.

The V and J genes are TRBV5-4 and TRBJ1-2; 10 bases match TRBD1. Trimming cost V 1 base and J 4 bases; bases outside gene matches: 16. This CDR3 is 19 amino acids long. CDR1 is SGHNT, CDR2 YYREEE, per germline (reference sequence). DNA of the CDR3: TGTGCCAGCAGCTTGCCAGGGACAGGGGTATGGCAGACGGCCTATGGCTACACCTTC. This translates into CASSLPGTGVWQTAYGYTF. Complete variable domain (other parts from reference TRBV5-4 and TRBJ1-2): ETGVTQSPTHLIKTRGQQVTLRCSSQSGHNTVSWYQQALGQGPQFIFQYYREEENGRGNFPPRFSGLQFPNYSSELNVNALELDDSALYLCASSLPGTGVWQTAYGYTFGSGTRLTVV.

The rearrangement links TRBV7-9 to TRBJ1-6; no clear D. The CDR3 totals 14 residues. The germline gives CDR1 SEHNR, CDR2 FQNEAQ (reference sequence). Trimming cost V 4 bases and J 7 bases, with 11 bases left between them. The CDR3 reads CASSSFGRNSPLHF. The CDR3, as DNA: TGTGCCAGCAGCTCGTTTGGCCGGAATTCACCCCTCCACTTT.

The CDR3 sequence: CASSPRIYHSYEQYF. The CDR3 bases are TGTGCCAGCAGTCCAAGAATCTATCACTCCTACGAGCAGTACTTC. This chain connects TRBV28 to TRBJ2-7; D is unresolved. CDR1 is MDHEN and CDR2 is SYDVKM in the germline V gene. The CDR3 is 15 amino acids. With 5 bases removed from V and 0 bases from J, the gap between germline ends came to 14 bases.

The CDR3 nucleotides are TGCGCCAGCAGCCAAAAACAGGGTTTTGAAGCTTTCTTT. Translating gives CASSQKQGFEAFF. The chain carries TRBV4-3 and TRBJ1-1; D is possibly TRBD1 (6 bases). Germline CDR1 LGHNA, CDR2 YSLEER. CDR3 length: 13 amino acids. V lost 2 bases and J lost 7, with 11 bases in between.

The rearrangement uses TRBV6-5 and TRBJ1-1; D gene unclear. Per the germline V gene, CDR1 is MNHEY and CDR2 is SVGAGI. This CDR3 region has 15 residues. V dropped 7 bases and J dropped 0 bases, with 15 bases sitting between them. The CDR3 DNA reads as TGTGCCAGCAATGCCAGACCTATTATGAACACTGAAGCTTTCTTT. Residues: CASNARPIMNTEAFF.

In DNA form, the CDR3 reads TGTGCCAGCAGTTACCGTCTAGCGGCCACAGATACGCAGTATTTT. Amino acid sequence: CASSYRLAATDTQYF. The chain employs TRBV6-5 and TRBJ2-3; 7 bases map to TRBD2. CDR3 length: 15 amino acids. V trimming: 2 bases; J trimming: 2 bases; junction bases outside the gene matches: 4. The germline gives CDR1 MNHEY, CDR2 SVGAGI.

This sequence joins TRBV5-1 and TRBJ1-2; TRBD1 aligns across 12 bases. V shed 7 bases, J shed 6 bases, and the junction held 16 bases outside the gene matches. The CDR3 length is 17 residues. Looked up from germline, CDR1 is SGHRS and CDR2 is YFSETQ. CDR3 sequence: CASDVVPQGTGGNGYTF. The DNA for the CDR3 is TGCGCCAGCGACGTGGTTCCTCAGGGGACAGGGGGCAATGGCTACACCTTC.

The genes are TRBV11-3 and TRBJ2-2; 11 nucleotides line up with TRBD2. The CDR3 has 16 residues. The trim removed 1 base at V and 5 bases at J, leaving 3 bases unmatched. Germline V lookup: CDR1 SGHNT, CDR2 YENEEA. CDR3 bases: TGTGCCAGCAGCTTAGGGGGACTAGCGGTAACCGGGGAGCTGTTTTTT. Its protein product is CASSLGGLAVTGELFF.

The chain is built from TRBV7-9 and TRBJ2-2, with TRBD1 matching over 7 bases. This CDR3 spans 15 amino acids. The germline V gene encodes CDR1 SEHNR and CDR2 FQNEAQ (reference sequence). Trimming at V came to 7 bases and at J to 4 bases, leaving 9 bases not matched to a gene. CDR3 bases: TGTGCCAGCAACCCTGACAGGGTGGGCACCGGGGAGCTGTTTTTT. Its translation: CASNPDRVGTGELFF.

The J gene is TRBJ1-6, the V gene TRBV27; D is possibly TRBD1 (6 bases). This CDR3 contains 14 residues. The germline CDR1 and CDR2 sequences are MNHEY and SMNVEV (reference sequence). The V end was cut by 5 bases, the J end by 10 bases, with 15 bases between. The CDR3 loop reads CASSLSGVHSPLHF. In nucleotides, the CDR3 is TGTGCCAGCAGTCTCTCAGGGGTCCACTCACCCCTCCACTTT.

The chain links TRBV7-3 to TRBJ2-7; tentatively, D is TRBD1 or TRBD2 (5 bases each). Germline V gene lookup returns CDR1 SGHTA and CDR2 FQGTGA. The V gene lost 2 bases and the J gene lost 2 bases, with 13 bases spanning the gap. The CDR3 length is 15 residues. CDR3 sequence reads: CASSLRSGATYEQYF. As DNA, the CDR3 is TGTGCCAGCAGCTTACGGTCCGGGGCAACCTACGAGCAGTACTTC.

This chain connects TRBV7-9 to TRBJ2-2; TRBD1 matches 11 bases. Germline V lookup: CDR1 SEHNR, CDR2 FQNEAQ (reference sequence). The CDR3 length is 18 residues. After removal of 5 bases from V and 4 bases from J, the junction contained 12 bases not matched to a gene. CDR3 nucleotide sequence: TGTGCCAGCAGCCCCCGGACAGGGGGCGGTTGGGGCACCGGGGAGCTGTTTTTT. It yields the protein CASSPRTGGGWGTGELFF. The entire variable domain, with the rest obtained from reference TRBV7-9 and TRBJ2-2, is as follows: DTGVSQNPRHKITKRGQNVTFRCDPISEHNRLYWYRQTLGQGPEFLTYFQNEAQLEKSRLLSDRFSAERPKGSFSTLEIQRTEQGDSAMYLCASSPRTGGGWGTGELFFGEGSRLTVL.

The J gene is TRBJ1-5, the V gene TRBV10-3; no clear D. Germline CDR1 reads ENHRY; CDR2 reads SYGVKD. Trimming shortened V by 0 bases and J by 8 bases, and 8 bases separated the two germline ends. The length of the CDR3 is 13 residues. As DNA, the CDR3 is TGTGCCATCAGTGAGTCCCCGAGAGAGCCCCAGCATTTT. Amino acids: CAISESPREPQHF.

The chain employs TRBV5-1 and TRBJ2-5; a possible D gene is TRBD1 (6 bases). The J call is doubtful: the DNA matches TRBJ2-7 better. CDR1 is SGHRS and CDR2 is YFSETQ in the germline V gene. This CDR3 is built from 14 residues. DNA for the CDR3: TGCGCCAGCAGCTCCCCGATACAGGGTTACGAGCAGTACTTC. Encoded protein: CASSSPIQGYEQYF.

The V and J genes are TRBV27 and TRBJ2-7; 7 bases agree with TRBD1. The CDR3 loop spans 15 amino acids. Trimming cost V 3 bases and J 2 bases; bases outside gene matches: 7. Per germline, CDR1 MNHEY and CDR2 SMNVEV (reference sequence). The CDR3 nucleotides read TGTGCCAGCAGTTTCCTGAAGGGACAGACCTACGAGCAGTACTTC. Translated, it gives CASSFLKGQTYEQYF.

The genes are TRBV2 and TRBJ2-7; 10 nucleotides agree with TRBD1. The length of the CDR3 is 14 residues. Germline V gene data show CDR1 as SNHLY and CDR2 as FYNNEI. V lost 6 bases and J lost 5; bases outside the gene matches: 7. CDR3 amino acids: CASRSTGGSDEQYF. The DNA of the CDR3 is TGTGCCAGCAGGTCGACAGGGGGCAGCGACGAGCAGTACTTC.

The chain employs TRBV7-9 and TRBJ1-4; D is perhaps TRBD1 (6 bases). The CDR3 contains 14 residues. The V and J ends lost 1 base and 8 bases respectively, with 11 bases between them. Germline loops: CDR1 SEHNR, CDR2 FQNEAQ (reference sequence). DNA of the CDR3: TGTGCCAGCAGCTTAGAGGGGGATGGCGAAAAACTGTTTTTT. It codes for CASSLEGDGEKLFF.

The gene calls are TRBV5-1 and TRBJ2-1, with 10 bases lining up with TRBD2. Germline lookup yields CDR1 SGHRS and CDR2 YFSETQ. The CDR3 totals 15 residues. The ends lost 0 bases at V and 9 bases at J; junction bases unmatched: 6. CDR3: CASSLGTSGRGEQFF. The CDR3 bases are TGCGCCAGCAGCTTGGGGACTAGCGGAAGGGGTGAGCAGTTCTTC.